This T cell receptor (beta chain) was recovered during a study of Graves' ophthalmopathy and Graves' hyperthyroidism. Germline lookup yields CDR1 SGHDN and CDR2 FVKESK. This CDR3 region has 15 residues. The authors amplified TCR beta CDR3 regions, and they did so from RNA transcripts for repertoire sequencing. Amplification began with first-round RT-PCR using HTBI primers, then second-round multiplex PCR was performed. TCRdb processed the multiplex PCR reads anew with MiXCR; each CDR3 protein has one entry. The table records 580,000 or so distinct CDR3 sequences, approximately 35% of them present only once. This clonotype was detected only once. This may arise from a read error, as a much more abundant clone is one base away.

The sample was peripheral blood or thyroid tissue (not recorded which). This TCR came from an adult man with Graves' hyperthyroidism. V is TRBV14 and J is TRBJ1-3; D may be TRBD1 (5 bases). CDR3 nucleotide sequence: TGTGCCAGCAGTCAGGGAACCTACTCTGGAAACATCATATATTTT. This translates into CASSQGTYSGNIIYF.